This TCR beta chain was sequenced for a study of metastatic and nonmetastatic thyroid tumors. Turning to the study itself: For malignant and benign thyroid patients, tumor or nodule tissue and blood were the sources whose repertoires were compared.

The length of the CDR3 is 15 residues. Germline-derived CDR1 and CDR2 are SGHAT and FQNNGV. V lost 1 base to trimming and J lost 3 bases; unmatched junction nucleotides: 0. Study processing details: Built for papillary thyroid cancer, a distant-metastasis classifier drew on CDR3 differences across clinicopathological groups. TCRdb re-called the PCR reads with MiXCR. TCRdb, rather than the study authors, made the V and J calls. The sample holds just under 20,000 clones, 20% to 25% seen once. Findings and limits, study-wide: Relative to benign nodules, malignant thyroid tumors were reportedly characterized by significantly elevated TCR beta diversity in blood and tumor.

None of the patients had undergone any treatment ahead of thyroid surgery. As for this clone: Antigen: not known.

Specimen: adjacent normal tissue. The TCR comes from a female donor with papillary thyroid cancer or a benign thyroid nodule (not recorded which). Some clones in this sample may be carry-over from other donors' samples. The chain carries TRBV11-2 and TRBJ2-1; 10 nucleotides line up with TRBD2. The CDR3 is CASSLGLAGYNEQFF. CDR3 in DNA: TGTGCCAGCAGCTTAGGACTAGCGGGCTACAATGAGCAGTTCTTC.